A selection of T cell receptor beta chains follows, all from one sample in a study of cytomegalovirus exposure and HLA in healthy donors. Some clones are missing from TCRdb's copy, which holds only in-frame ones; the method was immunoSEQ multiplex PCR. The sample shows a few hundred thousand clones, roughly four fifths of them seen only once. The sequenced sample was PBMCs. These receptors all come from a woman aged 55-70 years in good health and CMV-seropositive. Each CDR3 is given with its conserved first and last residue. The order of the fields is V gene, clone size, D gene, J gene, CDR3 protein, CDR3 DNA. A D gene is named only where the DNA matches it firmly. Clone size appears in some rows only: once, few, many, or a class for an expanded clone.

TRBV29-1	once	TRBD1	TRBJ1-4	CSAGTVREKLFF	TGCAGCGCGGGGACAGTCAGAGAAAAACTGTTTTTT
TRBV7-8	few	-	TRBJ1-5	CASSLIQASQPQHF	TGTGCCAGCAGCTTAATACAGGCGAGTCAGCCCCAGCATTTT
TRBV4-1	-	TRBD2	TRBJ2-2	CASKYSGRADGELFF	TGCGCCAGCAAATATAGCGGGAGGGCCGACGGGGAGCTGTTTTTT
TRBV5-3	-	TRBD1	TRBJ1-4	CARSRYRGEKLFF	TGTGCCAGAAGCCGATACAGGGGAGAAAAACTGTTTTTT
TRBV19	-	TRBD1	TRBJ2-1	CASSSGGEEQFF	TGTGCCAGTAGTTCAGGGGGCGAGGAGCAGTTCTTC
TRBV18	-	-	TRBJ1-3	CASSPRGYGNTIYF	TGTGCCAGCTCACCACGAGGGTACGGAAACACCATATATTTT
TRBV28	once	-	TRBJ1-1	CASSPRVWPEAFF	TGTGCCAGCAGTCCCAGGGTTTGGCCTGAAGCTTTCTTT
TRBV7-9	-	TRBD1	TRBJ2-2	CASSFRDRGLSATGELFF	TGTGCCAGCAGCTTCCGGGACAGGGGGTTATCGGCCACCGGGGAGCTGTTTTTT
TRBV27	-	TRBD2	TRBJ2-7	CASSRGLAGRSEQYF	TGTGCCAGCAGCAGGGGACTAGCGGGAAGGAGCGAGCAGTACTTC
TRBV4-1	-	-	TRBJ2-7	CASSQVTGGGSYEQYF	TGCGCCAGCAGCCAAGTAACAGGGGGGGGGTCCTACGAGCAGTACTTC
TRBV2	-	TRBD2	TRBJ2-3	CASSAPGLAGGPNTQYF	TGTGCCAGCAGCGCACCAGGACTAGCGGGAGGGCCAAATACGCAGTATTTT
TRBV6-5	-	TRBD2	TRBJ2-1	CASSYSNAGGANEQFF	TGTGCCAGCAGTTACTCGAACGCGGGAGGGGCGAATGAGCAGTTCTTC
TRBV5-4	-	-	TRBJ2-7	CASSQGTPSYEQYF	TGTGCCAGCAGCCAAGGGACACCCTCCTACGAGCAGTACTTC
TRBV30	few	-	TRBJ2-7	CAWSVLGYEQYF	TGTGCCTGGAGTGTACTTGGTTACGAGCAGTACTTC
TRBV11-2	-	-	TRBJ2-6	CASSLTTGSSGANVLTF	TGTGCCAGCAGCTTAACCACAGGATCCTCTGGGGCCAACGTCCTGACTTTC
TRBV5-1	-	-	TRBJ1-3	CASSKAQTGGTIYF	TGCGCCAGCAGCAAGGCCCAGACCGGGGGCACCATATATTTT
TRBV15	-	-	TRBJ1-1	CATSRLGLGNTEAFF	TGTGCCACCAGCAGATTAGGACTGGGGAACACTGAAGCTTTCTTT
TRBV9	few	-	TRBJ2-7	CASSSGQSPYEQYF	TGTGCCAGCAGCTCCGGACAGTCTCCCTACGAGCAGTACTTC
TRBV13	-	-	TRBJ1-1	CASSISTGLLNTEAFF	TGTGCCAGCAGCATATCCACGGGACTCCTGAACACTGAAGCTTTCTTT
TRBV14	-	TRBD1	TRBJ2-7	CASSNTGVGYEQYF	TGTGCCAGCAGCAATACAGGGGTAGGCTACGAGCAGTACTTC
TRBV5-1	-	TRBD1	TRBJ2-7	CASSWVTGPSYEQYF	TGCGCCAGCAGCTGGGTGACAGGGCCCTCCTACGAGCAGTACTTC
TRBV28	-	-	TRBJ2-3	CASRRGLFSTDTQYF	TGTGCCAGCAGAAGAGGCCTCTTCAGCACAGATACGCAGTATTTT
TRBV7-9	-	TRBD2	TRBJ2-7	CSSLGGDSYEQYF	TGTTCCAGCTTGGGGGGGGACTCCTACGAGCAGTACTTC
TRBV19	-	TRBD1	TRBJ1-4	CASSMEGGAAFGKLFF	TGTGCCAGTAGTATGGAAGGGGGCGCGGCATTTGGGAAACTGTTTTTT
TRBV15	-	TRBD1	TRBJ1-3	CATSGRTGARGNTIYF	TGTGCCACCAGCGGACGCACAGGGGCTCGGGGTAACACCATATATTTT
TRBV5-1	-	TRBD1	TRBJ1-1	CASSPQQGARAFF	TGCGCCAGCAGCCCTCAACAGGGGGCTAGAGCTTTCTTT
TRBV28	-	-	TRBJ1-5	CASSFLDTSNQPQHF	TGTGCCAGCAGTTTCCTGGACACGAGCAATCAGCCCCAGCATTTT
TRBV9	-	TRBD1	TRBJ1-2	CASSVEGQGAGGYTF	TGTGCCAGCAGCGTAGAGGGACAGGGGGCAGGGGGCTACACCTTC
TRBV19	-	-	TRBJ1-4	CASSPRRQDKLFF	TGTGCCAGTAGTCCTCGAAGACAGGATAAACTGTTTTTT
TRBV19	-	TRBD1	TRBJ1-2	CASSTRTGAMDSYTF	TGTGCCAGTAGTACAAGGACAGGGGCCATGGATAGCTACACCTTC
TRBV28	-	-	TRBJ2-2	CASRGPLDGELFF	TGTGCCAGCAGGGGGCCTTTGGACGGGGAGCTGTTTTTT
TRBV5-4	-	-	TRBJ2-3	CASSLDPSATDTQYF	TGTGCCAGCAGCTTGGATCCAAGCGCCACAGATACGCAGTATTTT
TRBV19	-	TRBD2	TRBJ2-5	CASSIGSVAGEGETQYF	TGTGCCAGTAGTATCGGTTCTGTAGCGGGAGAGGGAGAGACCCAGTACTTC
TRBV9	-	-	TRBJ1-5	CASSPTGGGNQPQHF	TGTGCCAGCAGCCCAACGGGAGGGGGCAATCAGCCCCAGCATTTT
TRBV15	-	-	TRBJ1-2	CATSGASGAYYGYTF	TGTGCCACCAGCGGGGCCTCAGGGGCTTACTATGGCTACACCTTC
TRBV5-1	-	TRBD1	TRBJ1-2	CASSWGQENYGYTF	TGCGCCAGCAGCTGGGGACAGGAAAACTATGGCTACACCTTC
TRBV4-1	-	-	TRBJ2-6	CASSQLSGANVLTF	TGCGCCAGCAGCCAACTCTCTGGGGCCAACGTCCTGACTTTC
TRBV12-5	-	TRBD2	TRBJ2-2	CASGPGLADTGELFF	TGTGCTAGTGGCCCGGGACTAGCGGACACCGGGGAGCTGTTTTTT
TRBV7-9	few	-	TRBJ2-6	CASSRQFSGANVLTF	TGTGCCAGCAGCCGACAGTTTTCCGGGGCCAACGTCCTGACTTTC